This TCR beta chain was sequenced for a study of CD8+ T cells in alopecia areata. Background on the study: Tofacitinib was taken orally by treated patients, and the dose was 5 to 10 mg twice daily. General study results and limits: Lesional scalp, especially alopecia totalis/universalis, showed higher clonality than normal scalp. Scalp repertoires also include resident alphabeta T cells from normal skin.

As part of sample collection, lesional scalp punch biopsies and peripheral blood were taken from alopecia areata patients. Worth noting for this clone: The antigen is undetermined.

Germline loops: CDR1 SGHDT, CDR2 YYEEEE. This CDR3 spans 17 amino acids. Trimming cost V 6 bases and J 0 bases, with 19 bases left between them. cDNA serving as the sequencing template came from extracted, reverse transcribed RNA. Sequencing was performed with immunoSEQ multiplex PCR; in TCRdb, only in-frame clones are kept and a portion is missing. Of hundreds of thousands of clones in the sample, 57% were seen once. The specimen comprised CD4+ T cells sorted from blood, sampled at week 0. This receptor was identified in a human donor with alopecia areata. This chain joins TRBV5-6 and TRBJ2-4, with D tentatively TRBD1 or TRBD2 (6 bases each). In nucleotides, the CDR3 is TGTGCCAGCACCAGTAATTACGGGGGCTTAGCCAAAAACATTCAGTACTTC. Protein sequence: CASTSNYGGLAKNIQYF.